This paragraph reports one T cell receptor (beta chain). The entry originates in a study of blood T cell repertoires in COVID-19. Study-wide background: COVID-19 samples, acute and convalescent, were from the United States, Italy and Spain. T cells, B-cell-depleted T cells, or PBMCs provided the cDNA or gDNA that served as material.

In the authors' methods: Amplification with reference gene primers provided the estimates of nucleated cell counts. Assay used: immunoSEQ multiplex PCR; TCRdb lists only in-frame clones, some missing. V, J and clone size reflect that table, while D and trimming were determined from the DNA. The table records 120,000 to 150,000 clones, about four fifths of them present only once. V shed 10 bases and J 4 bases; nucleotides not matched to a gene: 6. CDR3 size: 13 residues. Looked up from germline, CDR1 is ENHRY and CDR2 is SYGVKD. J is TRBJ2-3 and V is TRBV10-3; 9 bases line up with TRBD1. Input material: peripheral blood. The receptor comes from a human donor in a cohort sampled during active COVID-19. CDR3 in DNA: TGTGCCACGAACAGGGGGCGCGCAGATACGCAGTATTTT. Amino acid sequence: CATNRGRADTQYF.